This is a list of T cell receptor beta chains from one sample in a study of T cell clones after liver transplantation. Libraries were prepared by immunoSEQ multiplex PCR; TCRdb keeps only in-frame clonotypes and omits some of them. The data show 45,000 to 60,000 clones, roughly nine tenths seen once. Sequences were derived from CD8+ T cells from blood, sampled 12 months after liver transplant. Receptors were obtained from a human patient who received a liver transplant. Some T cells here may be from the graft donor. The CDR3 runs from the conserved cysteine through the conserved F or W. A D gene is named only where the DNA matches it firmly. Part of the rows lack a size; the others show once, few, many or a class for expanded clones.

v_call	j_call	clone_size	d_call	cdr3_aa	cdr3_nt
TRBV10-1	TRBJ1-4	-	-	CASKGVANEKLFF	TGCGCCAGCAAGGGGGTTGCTAATGAAAAACTGTTTTTT
TRBV4-2	TRBJ2-1	-	TRBD2	CASSQDAPVALAGVGEQFF	TGTGCCAGCAGCCAAGATGCCCCTGTGGCCCTAGCGGGAGTGGGTGAGCAGTTCTTC
TRBV4-3	TRBJ1-5	-	-	CASSQERIGGRDQPQHF	TGCGCCAGCAGCCAAGAAAGAATTGGAGGACGCGATCAGCCCCAGCATTTT
TRBV6-5	TRBJ2-1	-	-	CASSPKLADEQFF	TGTGCCAGCAGCCCGAAGCTTGCGGATGAGCAGTTCTTC
TRBV7-9	TRBJ2-3	many	-	CASSLRDLEVTDTQYF	TGTGCCAGCAGCTTAAGGGACTTAGAGGTCACAGATACGCAGTATTTT
TRBV6-6	TRBJ2-2	-	TRBD1	CASSYSDRPGELFF	TGTGCCAGCAGTTACTCGGACAGGCCCGGGGAGCTGTTTTTT
TRBV19	TRBJ1-1	-	-	CASSISQLTEAFF	TGTGCCAGTAGTATTTCCCAGTTGACTGAAGCTTTCTTT
TRBV29-1	TRBJ2-6	once	-	CSSWTAGANVLTF	TGCAGCTCCTGGACGGCTGGGGCCAACGTCCTGACTTTC
TRBV28	TRBJ1-5	-	-	CASRKTGTVNQPQHF	TGTGCCAGCAGAAAGACCGGGACGGTGAATCAGCCCCAGCATTTT
TRBV7-9	TRBJ1-2	many	TRBD1	CASSLRSSPGQGFEGYTF	TGTGCCAGCAGCTTAAGGTCGTCGCCGGGACAGGGGTTTGAGGGCTACACCTTC
TRBV7-6	TRBJ2-2	-	TRBD2	CASSLGLAGRTGELFF	TGTGCCAGCAGCTTAGGACTAGCGGGGCGAACCGGGGAGCTGTTTTTT
TRBV9	TRBJ2-1	-	TRBD2	CASSVELAGERYNEQFF	TGTGCCAGCAGCGTAGAACTAGCGGGAGAAAGATACAATGAGCAGTTCTTC
TRBV27	TRBJ2-7	-	TRBD2	CASSSGLEVSEQYF	TGTGCCAGCAGTTCGGGACTAGAGGTCTCCGAGCAGTACTTC
TRBV27	TRBJ1-1	-	-	CASSFIGGGEAFF	TGTGCCAGCAGTTTTATAGGGGGAGGTGAAGCTTTCTTT
TRBV27	TRBJ2-1	-	-	CASSVGVSEQFF	TGTGCCAGCTCGGTGGGAGTTAGTGAGCAGTTCTTC
TRBV18	TRBJ2-2	-	-	CASSATRPGELFF	TGTGCCAGCTCGGCAACTAGACCCGGGGAGCTGTTTTTT
TRBV19	TRBJ1-2	-	TRBD1	CASSISVGTAGIYGYTF	TGTGCCAGTAGTATATCGGTAGGGACAGCGGGTATCTATGGCTACACCTTC
TRBV4-3	TRBJ1-2	-	-	CASSQTGTYYGYTF	TGCGCCAGCAGCCAAACCGGGACCTACTATGGCTACACCTTC
TRBV9	TRBJ2-7	-	-	CASSPSTFSYEQYF	TGTGCCAGCAGCCCCTCGACGTTTTCCTACGAGCAGTACTTC
TRBV27	TRBJ2-2	-	-	CASSLAPWAGELFF	TGTGCCAGCAGTCTAGCCCCGTGGGCCGGGGAGCTGTTTTTT
TRBV25-1	TRBJ1-1	-	-	CASRTTGPNTEAFF	TGTGCCAGCAGAACCACAGGACCGAACACTGAAGCTTTCTTT
TRBV4-1	TRBJ1-1	-	-	CASSQGDGNTEAFF	TGCGCCAGCAGCCAAGGGGACGGGAACACTGAAGCTTTCTTT
TRBV6-4	TRBJ2-1	-	TRBD1	CASNVDRDPYNEQFF	TGTGCCAGCAACGTAGACAGGGACCCCTACAATGAGCAGTTCTTC
TRBV27	TRBJ2-7	-	-	CASRTTTGGQSPPRSYEQYF	TGTGCCAGCAGGACGACCACGGGCGGTCAGTCACCTCCTCGGTCCTACGAGCAGTACTTC
TRBV6-4	TRBJ2-2	-	-	CASSKGRQLLGTGELFF	TGTGCCAGCAGTAAGGGACGGCAACTCTTGGGTACCGGGGAGCTGTTTTTT
TRBV10-2	TRBJ2-7	-	TRBD1	CATSGTGMYEQYF	TGCGCCACTTCCGGGACAGGGATGTACGAGCAGTACTTC
TRBV2	TRBJ2-1	-	-	CASRDTRNNEQFF	TGTGCCAGCAGGGATACTAGAAACAATGAGCAGTTCTTC
TRBV4-1	TRBJ1-2	-	-	CASSNQESVRGFYGYTF	TGCGCCAGCAGCAACCAAGAATCGGTCAGGGGCTTTTATGGCTACACCTTC
TRBV27	TRBJ1-5	few	-	CASSLQTPGLPGSQPQHF	TGTGCCAGCAGTTTACAGACCCCGGGACTTCCAGGGAGTCAGCCCCAGCATTTT
TRBV30	TRBJ2-7	-	-	CAWSQGNEQYF	TGTGCCTGGAGTCAAGGAAATGAGCAGTACTTC
TRBV19	TRBJ1-1	-	-	CATSAGAGGYTEAFF	TGTGCCACCTCGGCGGGGGCGGGAGGGTACACTGAAGCTTTCTTT
TRBV27	TRBJ2-1	-	-	CASSLLGYNEQFF	TGTGCCAGCAGTTTACTAGGGTACAATGAGCAGTTCTTC
TRBV11-2	TRBJ2-3	-	TRBD2	CASSFGTAGVGTDTQYF	TGTGCCAGCAGCTTCGGAACGGCGGGAGTCGGCACAGATACGCAGTATTTT
TRBV7-8	TRBJ1-2	-	-	CASSWGGEGYTF	TGTGCCAGCAGCTGGGGAGGGGAAGGCTACACCTTC
TRBV10-3	TRBJ1-1	-	-	CAISDWALNTEAFF	TGTGCCATCAGTGATTGGGCTCTAAACACTGAAGCTTTCTTT
TRBV19	TRBJ2-7	once	-	CASSIAGGPYEQYF	TGTGCCAGTAGTATAGCCGGGGGCCCCTACGAGCAGTACTTC
TRBV7-9	TRBJ2-5	-	TRBD2	CASSSIAGVSETQYF	TGTGCCAGCAGTTCTATAGCGGGAGTGTCAGAGACCCAGTACTTC
TRBV18	TRBJ1-1	-	TRBD1	CASSPLGQGSMIETEAFF	TGTGCCAGCTCACCTCTAGGACAGGGAAGTATGATTGAAACTGAAGCTTTCTTT
TRBV4-1	TRBJ1-2	-	-	CASSPERTEAWGYTF	TGCGCCAGCAGCCCGGAACGGACCGAGGCGTGGGGCTACACCTTC
TRBV18	TRBJ1-5	-	-	CASSPRREGYNQPQHF	TGTGCCAGCTCACCACGCAGGGAAGGATACAATCAGCCCCAGCATTTT
TRBV4-2	TRBJ2-7	-	TRBD1	CASRDRGGEQYF	TGTGCCAGCCGGGACAGGGGAGGGGAGCAGTACTTC